Listed here is a single T cell receptor beta chain. Its specific antigen is unknown. Base-call qualities are not available, and no considerably larger clone is one nucleotide away. From the germline V gene (reference sequence), CDR1 is LGHDT and CDR2 is YNNKEL. Taken from cysteine to phenylalanine, the CDR3 has 17 residues. The only DNA kept is the CDR3, 51 bases in frame from the first base. Relative to germline, V is missing 0 bases and J is missing 2 bases, with 6 bases of the junction outside any gene match. Only healthy Caucasian donors were included. The twin cohort consisted of three pairs of female monozygotic twins, all aged roughly 18 to 29 years. CD4+ and CD8+ T cell populations were isolated with positive isolation kits from Invitrogen. The data derive from a study of identical twins (dated by TCRdb to the mid-2010s). Background for the entire study: To test whether fetal clonotypes persist, the study used deep sequencing on TCR alpha and beta repertoires from monozygotic twins, unrelated adults of various ages, and cord blood. To rule out contamination, replicate twin experiments were performed at different times with different library preparation protocols. Results the study describes overall, beyond this receptor: Out-of-frame TCR alpha sequences shared between twins showed an excess of low generation-probability sequences compared with coincidental sharing between unrelated individuals. Out-of-frame TCR alpha sharing in monozygotic twins was systematically underestimated by recombination models, whereas sharing between unrelated individuals was in agreement with the recombination models. Conclusions relied on cross-sectional statistical analysis, since the same donors could not be followed over many years. Invariant T cells such as MAIT and iNKT could partly confound zero-insertion analyses, though diverse VJ usage argued against this for most clonotypes. The excess sharing between twins in beta out-of-frame sequences was weaker because fewer shared sequences reduced the signal-to-noise ratio. Abundant cord blood beta clonotypes had fewer insertions, young adult naive repertoires showed a similar but weaker trend, and memory repertoires showed no such trend.

Library preparation employed 5' RACE. The sample was run on an Illumina HiSeq 2000. A universal primer binding site was added through template switching, and the final cDNA carried a unique molecular identifier so that TCR cDNA molecules could be counted accurately. First-strand cDNA for TCR alpha and beta chains was synthesized from specific primers in the conserved constant-segment region. To control for contamination, every cDNA library carried two barcodes: a SMART-Mk sample barcode plus Illumina barcodes. TruSeq adapter sequences along with Illumina sample barcodes were introduced in two successive PCR steps. The TCR alpha and beta cDNA libraries were sequenced on the Illumina HiSeq platform using custom primers. The study's own analysis went as follows. MiGEC processed the raw reads to extract unique molecular identifiers, while MiXCR was used to determine the CDR3 positions. For each individual, recombination models were inferred using an EM algorithm with the repgenHMM and IGoR tools. Shared clonotype analysis was performed with the tcR package in R, normalizing sharing by the product of cloneset sizes. To study raw recombination free of thymic and clonal selection effects, out-of-frame nonproductive sequences were analyzed. TCRdb reworked the public reads: Q25 trimming with fastp, MiXCR clone assembly, productive beta chains retained. CDR3 protein duplicates are merged, each entry listing the most common genes and DNA. TCRdb, rather than the study authors, made the V and J calls. The sample includes about 190,000 distinct CDR3 sequences, with about a sixth observed a single time. About 38% of the sample comes from the top ten.

The data also belong to a second study, concerning T cells expressing NK-cell markers. That second report states: Three sorted T-cell subsets (CD3+CD56+NKG2C+, CD3+CD56+NKG2C- and CD3+CD56-NKG2C+) from several donors had their TCR beta-chain repertoires profiled. Among the eight sequenced donors, only one was HCMV-seronegative, while the other seven were HCMV-seropositive. To restrict sorting to alphabetaTCR-expressing T cells, an anti-gammadeltaTCR antibody was added in several experiments. In about 6 donors, the dominant CD3+CD56+NKG2C+ clonotypes were found to rank among the top 10 CD8+ clonotypes and to make up 1.0-7.0% of CD8+ T cells. Those dominant clonotypes were again the most abundant among CD3+CD56-NKG2C+ cells in a few donors, at roughly 28.3-65%. Whether the expanded NKG2C-expressing T cell clones were specific for HCMV antigens remained unclear. The study sequenced eight donors, all healthy volunteers chosen at random: three men and five women. A commercial ELISA kit detecting HCMV-specific IgG in serum was used to determine HCMV serostatus. MIGEC handled demultiplexing of the reads and grouping by UMI, while MiTCR was used to assemble and quantify clonotypes. To exclude erroneous sequences, any TCR cDNA sequence not supported by at least two reads was discarded. The tcR package was used for downstream repertoire analysis, with clonotypes matched between fractions based on CDR3 nucleotide sequence plus V segment. Antigen specificity was annotated against VDJdb with VDJmatch, allowing one amino acid substitution in CDR3.

This receptor was taken from a woman aged 18 to 35 in good health. The sequenced sample was CD8+ T cells sorted from blood. The rearrangement combines TRBV3-1 with TRBJ2-3; TRBD2 aligns with 9 central bases. This receptor carries the CDR3 CASSQDEAGGPTDTQYF. The nucleotide sequence reads TGTGCCAGCAGCCAAGACGAGGCGGGGGGGCCCACAGATACGCAGTATTTT.